The following is a T cell receptor (beta chain) sequence with its context. This record comes from a study of blood T cell repertoires in COVID-19. Looking at the study overall: Acute and convalescent COVID-19 samples came from the United States, Italy and Spain. In each case, the material was cDNA or gDNA derived from T cells, B-cell-depleted T cells, or PBMCs.

TCRdb keeps only in-frame clones here, not all; method: immunoSEQ multiplex PCR. The sample records 90,000 to 100,000 clones, around nine tenths being singletons. Enrolled during active infection, Seattle patients were then followed longitudinally. With 11 bases clipped from V and 6 bases from J, the junction kept 10 bases outside the gene matches. The germline gives CDR1 SNHLY, CDR2 FYNNEI. CDR3 size: 13 residues. Sequenced material: peripheral blood. The receptor's source is a woman aged 55-70 years with COVID-19, enrolled during active disease. The chain joins TRBV2 to TRBJ1-2; 9 bases are a match to TRBD1. Here the CDR3 reads CAERTGEWDGYTF. The CDR3 DNA reads TGTGCCGAACGGACAGGGGAATGGGATGGCTACACCTTC.